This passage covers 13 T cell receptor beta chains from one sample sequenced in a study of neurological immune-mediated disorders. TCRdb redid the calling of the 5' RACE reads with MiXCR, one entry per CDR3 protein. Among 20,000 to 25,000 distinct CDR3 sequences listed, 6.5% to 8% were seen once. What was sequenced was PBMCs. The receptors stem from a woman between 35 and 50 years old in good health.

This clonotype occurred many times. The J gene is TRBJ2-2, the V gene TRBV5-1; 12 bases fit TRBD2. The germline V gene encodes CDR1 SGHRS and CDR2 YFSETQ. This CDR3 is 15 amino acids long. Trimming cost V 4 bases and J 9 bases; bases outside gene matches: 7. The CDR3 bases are TGCGCCAGCAGCCCTCTAGCGGGAGGGTCCCGGGAGCTGTTTTTT. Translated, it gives CASSPLAGGSRELFF.

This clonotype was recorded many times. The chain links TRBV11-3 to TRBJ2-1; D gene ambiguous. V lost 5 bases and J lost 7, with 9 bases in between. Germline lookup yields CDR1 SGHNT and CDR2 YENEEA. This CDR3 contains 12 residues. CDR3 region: CASSLNSNEQFF. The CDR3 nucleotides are TGTGCCAGCAGCCTCAACAGTAATGAGCAGTTCTTC.

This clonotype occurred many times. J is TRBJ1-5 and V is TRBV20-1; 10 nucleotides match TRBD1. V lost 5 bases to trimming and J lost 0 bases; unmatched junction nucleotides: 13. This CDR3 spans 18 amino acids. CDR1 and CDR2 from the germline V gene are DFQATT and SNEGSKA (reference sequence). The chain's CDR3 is CSALSGTGDQYSNQPQHF. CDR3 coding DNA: TGCAGTGCTCTCTCCGGGACAGGGGATCAGTATAGCAATCAGCCCCAGCATTTT.

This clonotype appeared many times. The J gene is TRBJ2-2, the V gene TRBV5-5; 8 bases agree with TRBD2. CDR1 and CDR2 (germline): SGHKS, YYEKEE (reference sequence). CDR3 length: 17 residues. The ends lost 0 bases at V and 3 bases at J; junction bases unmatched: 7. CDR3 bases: TGTGCCAGCAGCTTGGTTAGCGGGAAGGCGTACACCGGGGAGCTGTTTTTT. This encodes CASSLVSGKAYTGELFF.

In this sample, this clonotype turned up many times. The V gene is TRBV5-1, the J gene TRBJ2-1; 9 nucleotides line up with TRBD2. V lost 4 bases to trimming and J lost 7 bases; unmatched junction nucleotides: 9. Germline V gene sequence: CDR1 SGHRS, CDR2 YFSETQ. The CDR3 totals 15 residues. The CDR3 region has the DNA TGCGCCAGCAGCATTCAGACTAGCGGACCTAATGAGCAGTTCTTC. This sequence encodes CASSIQTSGPNEQFF.

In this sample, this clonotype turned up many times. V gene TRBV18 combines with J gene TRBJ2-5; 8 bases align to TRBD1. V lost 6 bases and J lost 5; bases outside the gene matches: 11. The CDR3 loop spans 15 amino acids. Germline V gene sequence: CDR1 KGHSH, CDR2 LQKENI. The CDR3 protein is CASSPRQGIRETQYF. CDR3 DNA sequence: TGTGCCAGCTCCCCTCGACAGGGGATCCGTGAGACCCAGTACTTC.

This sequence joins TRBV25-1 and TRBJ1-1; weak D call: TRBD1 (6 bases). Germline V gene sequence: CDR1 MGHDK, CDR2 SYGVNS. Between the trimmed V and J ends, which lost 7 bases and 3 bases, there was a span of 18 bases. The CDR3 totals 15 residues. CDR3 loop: CASNPLNRVDTEAFF. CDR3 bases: TGTGCCAGCAATCCCCTGAACAGGGTCGACACTGAAGCTTTCTTT. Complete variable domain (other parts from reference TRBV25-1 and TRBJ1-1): EADIYQTPRYLVIGTGKKITLECSQTMGHDKMYWYQQDPGMELHLIHYSYGVNSTEKGDLSSESTVSRIRTEHFPLTLESARPSHTSQYLCASNPLNRVDTEAFFGQGTRLTVV.

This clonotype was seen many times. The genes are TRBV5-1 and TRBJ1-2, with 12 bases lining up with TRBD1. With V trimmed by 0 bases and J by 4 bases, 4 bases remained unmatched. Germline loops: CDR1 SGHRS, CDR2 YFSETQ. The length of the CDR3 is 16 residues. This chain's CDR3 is CASSLGGTGGGYGYTF. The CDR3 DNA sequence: TGCGCCAGCAGCTTGGGCGGGACAGGGGGCGGCTATGGCTACACCTTC.

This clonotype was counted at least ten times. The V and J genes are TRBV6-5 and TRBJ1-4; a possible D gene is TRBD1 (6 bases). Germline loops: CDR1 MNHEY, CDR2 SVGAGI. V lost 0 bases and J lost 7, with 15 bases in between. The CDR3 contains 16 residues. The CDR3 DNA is TGTGCCAGCAGTTACTCGCAATCAGGGGCTGGTGAAAAACTGTTTTTT. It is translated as CASSYSQSGAGEKLFF.

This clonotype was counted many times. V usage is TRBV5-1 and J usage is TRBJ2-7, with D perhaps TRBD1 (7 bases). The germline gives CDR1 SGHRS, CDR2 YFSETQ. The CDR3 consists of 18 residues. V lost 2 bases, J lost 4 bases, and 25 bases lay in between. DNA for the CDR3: TGCGCCAGCAGCTTAAAAGATCCAGGGGGGTTGGGGGGATACGAGCAGTACTTC. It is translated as CASSLKDPGGLGGYEQYF.

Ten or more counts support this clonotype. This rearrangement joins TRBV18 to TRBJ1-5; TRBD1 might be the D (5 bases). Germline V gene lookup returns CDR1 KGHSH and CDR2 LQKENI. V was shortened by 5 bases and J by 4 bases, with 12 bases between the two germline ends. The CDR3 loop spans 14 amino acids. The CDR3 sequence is CASSSDRGNQPQHF. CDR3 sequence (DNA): TGTGCCAGCTCAAGCGACAGAGGTAATCAGCCCCAGCATTTT.

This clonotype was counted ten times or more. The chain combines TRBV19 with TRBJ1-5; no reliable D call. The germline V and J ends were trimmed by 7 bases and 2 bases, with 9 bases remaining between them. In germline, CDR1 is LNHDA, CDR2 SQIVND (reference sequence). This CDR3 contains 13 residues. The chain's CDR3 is CASIGRGNQPQHF. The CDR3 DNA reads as TGTGCCAGTATCGGTAGGGGCAATCAGCCCCAGCATTTT.

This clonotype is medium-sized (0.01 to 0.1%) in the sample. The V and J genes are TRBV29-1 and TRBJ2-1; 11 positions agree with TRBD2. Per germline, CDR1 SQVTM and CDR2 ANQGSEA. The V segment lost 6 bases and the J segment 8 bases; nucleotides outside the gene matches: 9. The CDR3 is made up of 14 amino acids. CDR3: CSVVGLAGGDEQFF. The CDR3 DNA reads TGCAGCGTCGTCGGCCTAGCGGGGGGAGATGAGCAGTTCTTC.